A selection of T cell receptor beta chains follows, all from one sample in a study of blood T cell repertoires in COVID-19. Some clones are missing from TCRdb's copy, which holds only in-frame ones; the method was immunoSEQ multiplex PCR. The sample holds about 98,000 clones, roughly nine tenths seen once. Sequencing was performed on peripheral blood. Every receptor here comes from a man aged 50 to 60 with acute or convalescent COVID-19. CDR3s include the opening cysteine and the closing phenylalanine or tryptophan. A D gene is named only where the DNA matches it firmly. Clone size, where shown, is once, few, many, or a class for clones that have expanded.

v_call	d_call	j_call	clone_size	cdr3_aa	cdr3_nt
TRBV2	-	TRBJ1-1	once	CASTGQLGMAFF	TGTGCCAGCACCGGACAGTTAGGTATGGCTTTCTTT
TRBV19	TRBD1	TRBJ1-5	-	CASSTPYGQGGQPQHF	TGTGCCAGTAGTACTCCCTACGGACAGGGGGGTCAGCCCCAGCATTTT
TRBV5-4	-	TRBJ2-3	-	CASSLSAAGTDTQYF	TGTGCCAGCAGCTTGTCGGCCGCGGGCACAGATACGCAGTATTTT
TRBV7-9	TRBD1	TRBJ2-1	-	CASSPPGGEQFF	TGTGCCAGCAGCCCCCCAGGGGGTGAGCAGTTCTTC
TRBV27	TRBD1	TRBJ1-1	-	CASSLSPGGSTEAFF	TGTGCCAGCAGTTTATCTCCAGGGGGAAGCACTGAAGCTTTCTTT
TRBV7-2	TRBD2	TRBJ2-2	-	CASSLSRRTSGSVAGELFF	TGTGCCAGCAGCCTCTCCCGTCGGACTAGCGGGAGTGTCGCCGGGGAGCTGTTTTTT
TRBV7-9	TRBD2	TRBJ2-5	-	CASSTEGTSKGETQYF	TGTGCCAGCAGCACCGAAGGGACTAGCAAAGGAGAGACCCAGTACTTC
TRBV3-1/TRBV3-2	-	TRBJ2-3	-	CASSTVGEGADTQYF	TGTGCCAGCAGCACTGTGGGAGAAGGTGCAGATACGCAGTATTTT
TRBV9	TRBD2	TRBJ2-7	-	CASSVDAGGLEQYF	TGTGCCAGCAGCGTAGACGCGGGAGGTCTCGAGCAGTACTTC
TRBV6-5	-	TRBJ1-5	once	CASSSGFSNQPQHF	TGTGCCAGCAGTTCAGGGTTTAGCAATCAGCCCCAGCATTTT
TRBV10-2	TRBD1	TRBJ1-6	once	CASSGQGNNSPLHF	TGCGCCAGCAGCGGACAGGGGAATAATTCACCCCTCCACTTT
TRBV27	TRBD1	TRBJ2-7	-	CASSLVGTGLEIYEQYF	TGTGCCAGCAGTTTGGTCGGGACAGGGCTAGAAATCTACGAGCAGTACTTC
TRBV11-2	-	TRBJ2-7	-	CASSHFPSLNSYEQYF	TGTGCCAGCAGCCACTTCCCTAGCCTGAACTCCTACGAGCAGTACTTC
TRBV5-8	-	TRBJ1-2	once	CASSLPGLGYGYTF	TGTGCCAGCAGCTTGCCAGGGCTCGGCTATGGCTACACCTTC
TRBV10-3	-	TRBJ1-5	once	CAIAPREGNQPQHF	TGTGCCATCGCCCCGAGGGAGGGCAATCAGCCCCAGCATTTT
TRBV28	-	TRBJ2-3	-	CASSPPDSRSTDTQYF	TGTGCCAGCAGCCCACCGGACAGCCGAAGCACAGATACGCAGTATTTT
TRBV10-3	TRBD1	TRBJ2-1	-	CAIRTGQGTDNEQFF	TGTGCCATCAGGACGGGACAGGGGACCGACAATGAGCAGTTCTTC
TRBV23-1	TRBD1	TRBJ1-1	few	CASSLGQGSALILAEAFF	TGCGCCAGCAGTCTTGGACAGGGGAGTGCCCTAATTTTGGCTGAAGCTTTCTTT
TRBV29-1	TRBD1	TRBJ1-2	-	CSVGQGIYGYTF	TGCAGCGTCGGACAGGGGATTTATGGCTACACCTTC
TRBV20-1	-	TRBJ1-6	-	CSASPGQNSSPLHF	TGCAGTGCTAGTCCGGGACAAAATTCTTCACCCCTCCACTTT
TRBV7-9	TRBD1	TRBJ1-1	-	CASRLHRGQTEAFF	TGTGCCAGCAGACTCCACAGGGGGCAAACTGAAGCTTTCTTT
TRBV27	TRBD1	TRBJ1-2	-	CASSPAGTGGTTGGYTF	TGTGCCAGCAGTCCAGCCGGGACAGGGGGGACCACAGGAGGCTACACCTTC
TRBV24-1	-	TRBJ1-4	-	CATSDPTRGRTEKLFF	TGTGCCACCAGTGATCCGACGCGAGGGCGGACCGAAAAACTGTTTTTT
TRBV3-1/TRBV3-2	-	TRBJ1-2	-	CASSGGRNYGYTF	TGTGCCAGCAGCGGTGGGAGGAACTATGGCTACACCTTC
TRBV7-9	TRBD1	TRBJ1-1	-	CASTLQGGTEAFF	TGTGCCAGCACCTTACAGGGGGGCACTGAAGCTTTCTTT
TRBV5-1	TRBD1	TRBJ1-4	-	CASSFGTGATNEKLFF	TGCGCCAGCAGCTTCGGGACAGGAGCAACTAATGAAAAACTGTTTTTT
TRBV7-8	TRBD1	TRBJ1-2	once	CASSPRQGDGYTF	TGTGCCAGCAGCCCTCGACAGGGTGATGGCTACACCTTC
TRBV3-1/TRBV3-2	TRBD1	TRBJ1-2	-	CASSLDRGPYGYTF	TGTGCCAGCAGCCTCGACAGGGGGCCCTATGGCTACACCTTC
TRBV11-2	TRBD2	TRBJ2-3	-	CASSSRLAGGAHTDTQYF	TGTGCCAGCAGCTCCCGACTAGCGGGCGGAGCCCACACAGATACGCAGTATTTT
TRBV10-2	TRBD2	TRBJ2-7	-	CASREGLADAYEQYF	TGCGCCAGCAGGGAAGGACTAGCGGATGCCTACGAGCAGTACTTC
TRBV7-2	-	TRBJ1-2	-	CASSSTGSYGYTF	TGTGCCAGCAGCTCAACAGGGAGCTATGGCTACACCTTC
TRBV7-9	TRBD2	TRBJ2-1	-	CASSPKSGLAGSSYNEQFF	TGTGCCAGCAGCCCCAAATCGGGACTAGCGGGAAGCTCCTACAATGAGCAGTTCTTC
TRBV19	-	TRBJ1-5	-	CASSIPQGPTANQPQHF	TGTGCCAGTAGTATACCCCAGGGGCCGACGGCCAATCAGCCCCAGCATTTT
TRBV7-2	-	TRBJ2-3	-	CASSPSRPDTQYF	TGTGCCAGCAGCCCGAGTCGCCCAGATACGCAGTATTTT
TRBV3-1/TRBV3-2	TRBD2	TRBJ2-1	once	CASSQDIAGGELEFEQFF	TGTGCCAGCAGCCAAGATATCGCGGGAGGGGAGTTAGAGTTTGAGCAGTTCTTC
TRBV21-1	-	TRBJ2-5	-	CASRGTAPRGTQYF	TGTGCCAGCAGAGGGACAGCCCCCCGAGGGACCCAGTACTTC
TRBV7-2	TRBD2	TRBJ2-1	-	CASSLVLAGGPEQFF	TGTGCCAGCAGCTTAGTATTAGCGGGAGGGCCCGAGCAGTTCTTC
TRBV19	-	TRBJ2-7	once	CASSQGLGKYEQYF	TGTGCCAGTTCCCAGGGGCTCGGCAAATACGAGCAGTACTTC
TRBV24-1	TRBD2	TRBJ2-6	-	CATSDNLAGASGANVLTF	TGTGCCACCAGTGACAACCTAGCGGGAGCTTCCGGGGCCAACGTCCTGACTTTC
TRBV5-1	-	TRBJ1-4	-	CASSMGFATNEKLFF	TGCGCCAGCAGCATGGGTTTCGCAACTAATGAAAAACTGTTTTTT
TRBV29-1	-	TRBJ2-1	-	CSVRGRNSYNEQFF	TGCAGCGTTCGGGGGAGGAACTCCTACAATGAGCAGTTCTTC
TRBV11-2	TRBD2	TRBJ2-1	-	CASSLQLSGIAYEQFF	TGTGCCAGCAGCTTACAGTTGAGCGGGATTGCATATGAGCAGTTCTTC
TRBV7-9	TRBD1	TRBJ2-5	-	CASARTGGEETQYF	TGTGCCAGCGCTAGGACAGGTGGGGAAGAGACCCAGTACTTC
TRBV5-1	-	TRBJ2-7	few	CASSLDDAGSYEQYF	TGCGCCAGCAGCTTGGACGACGCAGGATCTTACGAGCAGTACTTC
TRBV18	TRBD1	TRBJ1-1	once	CASSPMGQGNTEAFF	TGTGCCAGCTCACCGATGGGACAGGGGAACACTGAAGCTTTCTTT
TRBV3-1/TRBV3-2	TRBD2	TRBJ2-1	-	CASSSTSGVTYNEQFF	TGTGCCAGCAGCTCGACTAGCGGGGTGACCTACAATGAGCAGTTCTTC
TRBV24-1	TRBD2	TRBJ2-1	-	CATSDLTGGLLEQFF	TGTGCCACCAGTGATTTAACGGGAGGCCTGTTGGAGCAGTTCTTC
TRBV5-5	-	TRBJ1-5	few	CASSLSGVTQPQHF	TGTGCCAGCAGCTTATCAGGGGTGACTCAGCCCCAGCATTTT
TRBV9	-	TRBJ1-3	-	CASSVSWTGGNTIYF	TGTGCCAGCAGCGTTAGCTGGACGGGGGGAAACACCATATATTTT
TRBV27	-	TRBJ2-2	-	CASSLYSATVGSDGELFF	TGTGCCAGCAGTTTATACTCCGCGACGGTCGGGTCCGACGGGGAGCTGTTTTTT
TRBV19	TRBD1	TRBJ1-5	-	CASRTWTGDNQPQHF	TGTGCCAGTAGGACTTGGACAGGGGATAATCAGCCCCAGCATTTT
TRBV7-5	-	TRBJ2-7	-	CVRSLLIPRSYEQYF	TGTGTCAGAAGCTTATTGATCCCCAGATCCTACGAGCAGTACTTC